The present entry profiles one T cell receptor beta chain with its context. Random-hexamer reverse transcription was applied to about 0.45 to 1 ug RNA. One entry per CDR3 protein results from TCRdb running MiXCR on the immunoSEQ multiplex PCR reads. The table lists around 160,000 distinct CDR3 sequences, roughly 94% of them singletons. This entry belongs to a study of CD8 T cells in Susac syndrome. Germline V lookup: CDR1 KGHSH, CDR2 LQKENI. Trimming removed 2 bases at V and 5 bases at J, with 12 bases between. CDR3 length equals 14 residues. Sequences were obtained from CD4+ T cells from PBMCs. The V gene is TRBV18, the J gene TRBJ2-5; D perhaps matches TRBD2 (6 bases). The clonotype originates from a human donor with multiple sclerosis. The CDR3 loop reads CASSPGSGSETQYF. The CDR3 bases are TGTGCCAGCTCACCAGGGTCCGGGAGCGAGACCCAGTACTTC.